Each of the 21 T cell receptor beta chains below was sequenced from the same sample in a study of cytomegalovirus exposure and HLA in healthy donors (dated by TCRdb to about 2017). The library was produced with the immunoSEQ multiplex PCR assay. The multiplex PCR relied on a mix of 60 forward primers for TCR Vbeta segments and 13 reverse primers for TCR Jbeta segments. Imported from immuneACCESS, the table was reduced by TCRdb to in-frame sequences with V and J called. These copies leave out some clones; in studies compared against another copy, an unresolved V gene accounts for under half, and the cause of the remainder is not known. This sample is represented by approximately 150,000 clones; about 64% of them were singletons. The ten largest account for 3.5% to 5% of the sample. The material sequenced was PBMCs. Every receptor here comes from a man aged 55 to 70 in good health and CMV-seronegative.

This clone was counted a few times. V is TRBV10-3 and J is TRBJ2-5; TRBD1 aligns across 8 bases. Per the germline V gene, CDR1 is ENHRY and CDR2 is SYGVKD. J was trimmed by 0 bases and V by 5 bases; bases with no gene match: 5. This CDR3 spans 15 amino acids. CDR3 residues: CAISLTGDDQETQYF. Written as DNA, the CDR3 is TGTGCCATCAGTTTGACAGGGGATGACCAAGAGACCCAGTACTTC.

The rearrangement joins TRBV7-9 to TRBJ2-1, with 10 bases aligning to TRBD2. Losses at the gene ends were 5 bases for V and 7 bases for J; bases not matched to a gene: 11. CDR1 and CDR2 from the germline V gene are SEHNR and FQNEAQ (reference sequence). The CDR3 has 16 residues. The CDR3 nucleotides read TGTGCCAGCAGCCAGATCCCTAGCGGGAGATGGAATGAGCAGTTCTTC. Translating gives CASSQIPSGRWNEQFF.

CDR3 DNA sequence: TGTGCCAGCAGTTTGTTACAGGGGGCCCGAACCGAGCAGTACTTC. This encodes CASSLLQGARTEQYF. The chain employs TRBV28 and TRBJ2-7, with 9 bases lining up with TRBD1. V lost 3 bases, J lost 6 bases, and 9 bases stayed unmatched. CDR3 length: 15 residues. Germline V gene sequence: CDR1 MDHEN, CDR2 SYDVKM.

This clone was counted a few times. V gene TRBV30 combines with J gene TRBJ1-1; D unresolved. This CDR3 spans 13 amino acids. V was trimmed by 0 bases and J by 4 bases, leaving 9 bases between them. The germline V gene has CDR1 GTSNPN and CDR2 SVGIG (reference sequence). The CDR3: CAWSVTEGTEAFF. The CDR3 DNA sequence: TGTGCCTGGAGTGTAACGGAGGGCACTGAAGCTTTCTTT.

This rearrangement joins TRBV10-3 to TRBJ1-3; 8 nucleotides agree with TRBD1. The germline gives CDR1 ENHRY, CDR2 SYGVKD. The V gene end was trimmed by 3 bases and the J gene end by 3 bases; junction bases not matched to a gene: 4. The CDR3 is 15 amino acids. Here the CDR3 reads CAISDQGADGNTIYF. Written as DNA, the CDR3 is TGTGCCATCAGTGATCAGGGGGCGGATGGAAACACCATATATTTT.

The rearrangement uses TRBV7-6 and TRBJ2-7, with D possibly being TRBD2 (6 bases). This CDR3 is built from 17 residues. Trimming shortened V by 1 base and J by 4 bases, and 20 bases separated the two germline ends. CDR1 is SGHVS, CDR2 FNYEAQ, per germline. The CDR3 sequence is CASSLGGVTGEFYEQYF. DNA of the CDR3: TGTGCCAGCAGCTTAGGAGGGGTAACGGGAGAGTTTTACGAGCAGTACTTC.

In its sample, this clone was seen a few times. This chain links TRBV7-9 with TRBJ1-4; 7 nucleotides agree with TRBD1. Per germline, CDR1 SEHNR and CDR2 FQNEAQ (reference sequence). CDR3 size: 17 residues. V gave up 5 bases and J gave up 2 bases; unmatched junction bases: 11. Here the CDR3 reads CASSLLQGGFTNEKLFF. CDR3 nucleotide sequence: TGTGCCAGCAGCCTGCTTCAGGGGGGTTTTACTAATGAAAAACTGTTTTTT. Together with reference TRBV7-9 and TRBJ1-4, the CDR3 gives the full variable domain: DTGVSQNPRHKITKRGQNVTFRCDPISEHNRLYWYRQTLGQGPEFLTYFQNEAQLEKSRLLSDRFSAERPKGSFSTLEIQRTEQGDSAMYLCASSLLQGGFTNEKLFFGSGTQLSVL.

V and J are TRBV7-2 and TRBJ2-7; 9 bases line up with TRBD1. Trimming cost V 5 bases and J 3 bases; bases outside gene matches: 5. Germline V gives CDR1 SGHTA, CDR2 FQGNSA. The CDR3 has 14 amino acids. The CDR3 coding sequence is TGTGCCAGCAGCACCGGGACAGGGAGCTACGAGCAGTACTTC. Protein product: CASSTGTGSYEQYF.

This chain uses TRBV7-8 with TRBJ1-1, with 8 positions matching TRBD1. With V trimmed by 8 bases and J by 0 bases, 14 bases remained unmatched. This CDR3 comprises 17 residues. Germline assignment: CDR1 SGHVS and CDR2 FQNEAQ. The CDR3 is CASVPPGQDLMNTEAFF. In nucleotides, the CDR3 is TGTGCCAGCGTTCCTCCGGGACAGGACCTCATGAACACTGAAGCTTTCTTT. Looking up the rest from reference TRBV7-8 and TRBJ1-1 gives the full variable domain: GAGVSQSPRYKVAKRGQDVALRCDPISGHVSLFWYQQALGQGPEFLTYFQNEAQLDKSGLPSDRFFAERPEGSVSTLKIQRTQQEDSAVYLCASVPPGQDLMNTEAFFGQGTRLTVV.

This clone came up a few times. The chain combines TRBV5-1 with TRBJ2-7; D uncertain. Germline-derived CDR1 and CDR2 are SGHRS and YFSETQ. This CDR3 comprises 15 residues. The ends were cut back, 0 bases at V and 2 bases at J, with 12 bases in the middle. The CDR3 loop reads CASSLATTPPYEQYF. CDR3 nucleotide sequence: TGCGCCAGCAGCTTGGCTACCACCCCCCCCTACGAGCAGTACTTC.

J is TRBJ1-3 and V is TRBV18; D unclear. The CDR3 consists of 13 residues. Germline assignment: CDR1 KGHSH and CDR2 LQKENI. V shed 6 bases and J shed 0 bases, with 6 bases lying between them. In nucleotides, the CDR3 is TGTGCCAGCTCCCCCAACTCTGGAAACACCATATATTTT. The encoded protein is CASSPNSGNTIYF.

The chain combines TRBV2 with TRBJ1-1; 7 bases align to TRBD1. The CDR3 consists of 14 residues. V shed 1 base, J shed 3 bases, and the junction held 2 bases outside the gene matches. The germline gives CDR1 SNHLY, CDR2 FYNNEI. In DNA form, the CDR3 reads TGTGCCAGCAGTGAAGGACAGGGTTACACTGAAGCTTTCTTT. Translation gives CASSEGQGYTEAFF.

The rearrangement links TRBV27 to TRBJ2-7; perhaps TRBD2 as D (6 bases). The CDR3 covers 16 residues. CDR1 MNHEY and CDR2 SMNVEV come from the germline V gene (reference sequence). The V and J ends lost 5 bases and 2 bases respectively, with 19 bases between them. CDR3 region: CASSGGTGSFAYEQYF. The CDR3 bases are TGTGCCAGCAGTGGGGGGACCGGCTCGTTTGCCTACGAGCAGTACTTC.

This clone has only one observation. The chain joins TRBV5-1 to TRBJ1-1; 7 nucleotides match TRBD1. V lost 7 bases, J lost 8 bases, and 17 bases stayed unmatched. The V gene's germline CDR1 is SGHRS and CDR2 YFSETQ. The length of the CDR3 is 15 residues. DNA of the CDR3: TGCGCCAGCCGTTCAGGGACAGCCAATAAAGGGGAAGCTTTCTTT. As protein: CASRSGTANKGEAFF.

The V and J genes are TRBV28 and TRBJ2-1; the D gene is possibly TRBD2 (6 bases). CDR1 and CDR2 from the germline V gene are MDHEN and SYDVKM. The CDR3 has 16 residues. V lost 5 bases and J 3 bases, leaving 17 bases between the germline ends. CDR3 sequence: CASSPWTIGGYNEQFF. In nucleotides, the CDR3 is TGTGCCAGCAGTCCTTGGACTATCGGGGGCTACAATGAGCAGTTCTTC.

This chain joins TRBV19 and TRBJ1-2; a weak D match, TRBD1 (6 bases). From germline, CDR1 is LNHDA and CDR2 SQIVND (reference sequence). The CDR3 contains 14 residues. The V end lost 7 bases, the J end lost 7 bases, and 19 bases lay between the germline ends. The CDR3 DNA sequence: TGTGCCAGTAACCCTCGGACAGTAAGTGGTGGCTACACCTTC. Its translation is CASNPRTVSGGYTF.

The chain has TRBV5-1 and TRBJ2-3, with a tentative D call TRBD2 (5 bases). The germline V gene encodes CDR1 SGHRS and CDR2 YFSETQ. This CDR3 has 16 amino acids. Trimming shortened V by 0 bases and J by 1 base, and 12 bases separated the two germline ends. Here the CDR3 reads CASSLGIAMGTDTQYF. For the CDR3, the DNA is TGCGCCAGCAGCTTGGGTATAGCGATGGGCACAGATACGCAGTATTTT.

The gene calls are TRBV5-4 and TRBJ2-3; 10 nucleotides agree with TRBD2. Trimming at V came to 0 bases and at J to 6 bases, leaving 7 bases not matched to a gene. The germline gives CDR1 SGHNT, CDR2 YYREEE (reference sequence). The CDR3 loop spans 16 amino acids. The CDR3, as DNA: TGTGCCAGCAGCTTGGACTCGGCTAGCGGGAGTGATACGCAGTATTTT. It translates to CASSLDSASGSDTQYF.

This chain connects TRBV11-2 to TRBJ2-2; 8 bases map to TRBD1. With V trimmed by 2 bases and J by 6 bases, 8 bases remained unmatched. The germline gives CDR1 SGHAT, CDR2 FQNNGV. The CDR3 is 16 residues long. The CDR3 sequence is CASSLRAGGWAGELFF. In nucleotides, the CDR3 is TGTGCCAGCAGCTTAAGGGCAGGGGGCTGGGCCGGGGAGCTGTTTTTT.

The V gene is TRBV30, the J gene TRBJ1-4; D is perhaps TRBD1 (5 bases). V dropped 0 bases and J dropped 5 bases, with 13 bases sitting between them. Germline-derived CDR1 and CDR2 are GTSNPN and SVGIG (reference sequence). The length of the CDR3 is 15 residues. CDR3 in DNA: TGTGCCTGGAGTGTACTGGGGCAACTAAATGAAAAACTGTTTTTT. Its translation: CAWSVLGQLNEKLFF.

V and J are TRBV2 and TRBJ2-3; TRBD2 agrees at 12 bases. The CDR3 is 15 residues long. CDR1 is SNHLY and CDR2 is FYNNEI in the germline V gene. Germline trimming cut 6 bases from V and 0 bases from J; bases unmatched to any gene: 1. The CDR3 spells CASRTSGSSTDTQYF. CDR3 coding DNA: TGTGCCAGCAGGACTAGCGGGAGTAGCACAGATACGCAGTATTTT.